Listed below are T cell receptor beta chains from one sample, sequenced in a study of blood T cells in healthy people across ages. TCRdb reprocessed the 5' RACE reads via MiXCR and lists one record per CDR3 protein. The profile covers 750,000 to 850,000 distinct CDR3 sequences, with roughly 25% appearing a single time and roughly 3.8% taken by the ten largest. This sample also appeared in a second study, on T cells of mothers and their children.

The sequenced sample was blood. These receptors were taken from a boy younger than 18 in good health. The CDR3 runs from the conserved cysteine through the conserved F or W. Fields, in order: D gene, clone size, J gene, V gene, CDR3 protein, CDR3 DNA. D genes are given only for firm matches. Clone size is not always given. Where it is, it says once, few, many or a class for expanded clones.

D gene: .
clone size: few
J gene: TRBJ2-3
V gene: TRBV27
CDR3 protein: CASSRDSSRSTDTQYF
CDR3 DNA: TGTGCCAGCAGCAGGGACTCTTCCCGGAGCACAGATACGCAGTATTTT

D gene: .
clone size: .
J gene: TRBJ1-1
V gene: TRBV7-2
CDR3 protein: CASSLYRTQNTEAFF
CDR3 DNA: TGTGCCAGCAGCTTATACAGGACCCAGAACACTGAAGCTTTCTTT

D gene: .
clone size: few
J gene: TRBJ1-2
V gene: TRBV20-1
CDR3 protein: CSARDRDNYGYTF
CDR3 DNA: TGCAGTGCTAGAGACCGGGACAACTATGGCTACACCTTC

D gene: .
clone size: .
J gene: TRBJ1-3
V gene: TRBV7-2
CDR3 protein: CASSRAGHNSGNTIYF
CDR3 DNA: TGTGCCAGCAGCCGTGCGGGACACAACTCTGGAAACACCATATATTTT

D gene: TRBD2
clone size: .
J gene: TRBJ2-1
V gene: TRBV3-1
CDR3 protein: CASSQAGASGHNEQFF
CDR3 DNA: TGTGCCAGCAGCCAAGCGGGGGCTAGCGGGCACAATGAGCAGTTCTTC

D gene: .
clone size: .
J gene: TRBJ2-5
V gene: TRBV7-3
CDR3 protein: CASSQFPGQETQYF
CDR3 DNA: TGTGCCAGCAGCCAATTCCCCGGGCAAGAGACCCAGTACTTC

D gene: TRBD1
clone size: .
J gene: TRBJ2-7
V gene: TRBV5-1
CDR3 protein: CASSPDRVGNEQYF
CDR3 DNA: TGCGCCAGCAGCCCGGACAGGGTGGGTAACGAGCAGTACTTC

D gene: .
clone size: .
J gene: TRBJ2-2
V gene: TRBV15
CDR3 protein: CATSRAIGELFF
CDR3 DNA: TGTGCCACCAGCAGAGCTATAGGGGAGCTGTTTTTT

D gene: .
clone size: .
J gene: TRBJ2-7
V gene: TRBV6-2/TRBV6-3
CDR3 protein: CASSWTAYEQYF
CDR3 DNA: TGTGCCAGCAGTTGGACAGCCTACGAGCAGTACTTC

D gene: TRBD1
clone size: .
J gene: TRBJ2-7
V gene: TRBV29-1
CDR3 protein: CSVGGQGFHEQYF
CDR3 DNA: TGCAGCGTCGGGGGACAGGGGTTCCACGAGCAGTACTTC

D gene: TRBD1
clone size: .
J gene: TRBJ1-5
V gene: TRBV12-3/TRBV12-4
CDR3 protein: CASSPDREDQPQHF
CDR3 DNA: TGTGCCAGCAGCCCTGACAGGGAGGATCAGCCCCAGCATTTT

D gene: .
clone size: few
J gene: TRBJ2-1
V gene: TRBV10-3
CDR3 protein: CAISGRVAGQASEQFF
CDR3 DNA: TGTGCCATCAGTGGGAGAGTAGCGGGACAGGCCTCTGAGCAGTTCTTC

D gene: TRBD1
clone size: .
J gene: TRBJ2-7
V gene: TRBV28
CDR3 protein: CASSLLDRDSEQYF
CDR3 DNA: TGTGCCAGCAGCCTCCTGGACAGGGATTCCGAGCAGTACTTC

D gene: .
clone size: .
J gene: TRBJ2-5
V gene: TRBV21-1
CDR3 protein: CASSKDDRGQYRETQYF
CDR3 DNA: TGTGCCAGCAGCAAAGATGATAGAGGGCAGTATCGAGAGACCCAGTACTTC

D gene: TRBD1
clone size: few
J gene: TRBJ1-4
V gene: TRBV6-1
CDR3 protein: CASSEDAPETGMVLVVKLFF
CDR3 DNA: TGTGCCAGCAGTGAAGACGCTCCCGAGACAGGGATGGTGTTGGTTGTAAAACTGTTTTTT

D gene: .
clone size: few
J gene: TRBJ2-3
V gene: TRBV20-1
CDR3 protein: CSAGDSRTSTDTQYF
CDR3 DNA: TGCAGTGCTGGAGACTCCAGAACTAGCACAGATACGCAGTATTTT

D gene: .
clone size: few
J gene: TRBJ2-7
V gene: TRBV5-1
CDR3 protein: CASSLTGEGEQYF
CDR3 DNA: TGCGCCAGCAGCTTGACAGGGGAGGGCGAGCAGTACTTC

D gene: TRBD2
clone size: many
J gene: TRBJ2-1
V gene: TRBV3-1
CDR3 protein: CASSRGLARDNEQFF
CDR3 DNA: TGTGCCAGCAGCCGGGGACTAGCGAGAGACAATGAGCAGTTCTTC

D gene: .
clone size: .
J gene: TRBJ2-3
V gene: TRBV7-2
CDR3 protein: CASSSWDQDKYF
CDR3 DNA: TGTGCCAGCAGCTCGTGGGACCAGGACAAGTATTTT

D gene: .
clone size: .
J gene: TRBJ2-2
V gene: TRBV9
CDR3 protein: CAGSGRNTGELFF
CDR3 DNA: TGTGCCGGCAGCGGCAGAAACACCGGGGAGCTGTTTTTT

D gene: TRBD1
clone size: .
J gene: TRBJ2-2
V gene: TRBV28
CDR3 protein: CASRLLGTVIDTGELFF
CDR3 DNA: TGTGCCAGCAGACTCCTCGGGACAGTTATAGACACCGGGGAGCTGTTTTTT

D gene: TRBD1
clone size: few
J gene: TRBJ1-1
V gene: TRBV9
CDR3 protein: CASSVGHRGDTEAFF
CDR3 DNA: TGTGCCAGCAGCGTAGGACACAGGGGAGATACTGAAGCTTTCTTT

D gene: .
clone size: .
J gene: TRBJ2-7
V gene: TRBV7-9
CDR3 protein: CASSADGPVGAEQYF
CDR3 DNA: TGTGCCAGCAGCGCGGACGGGCCGGTTGGGGCCGAGCAGTACTTC

D gene: .
clone size: .
J gene: TRBJ2-4
V gene: TRBV20-1
CDR3 protein: CSAGYRSLAKNIQYF
CDR3 DNA: TGCAGTGCTGGCTACAGGTCGCTAGCCAAAAACATTCAGTACTTC

D gene: .
clone size: few
J gene: TRBJ2-5
V gene: TRBV7-2
CDR3 protein: CASSFLSWASQETQYF
CDR3 DNA: TGTGCCAGCAGCTTTCTATCCTGGGCCTCCCAAGAGACCCAGTACTTC

D gene: .
clone size: few
J gene: TRBJ2-4
V gene: TRBV11-2
CDR3 protein: CASSSSSWGGGSQNLAKNIQYF
CDR3 DNA: TGTGCCAGCAGCTCATCTAGCTGGGGAGGAGGGAGCCAGAATCTAGCCAAAAACATTCAGTACTTC

D gene: .
clone size: few
J gene: TRBJ1-5
V gene: TRBV2
CDR3 protein: CASTPDRSRPQHF
CDR3 DNA: TGTGCCAGCACTCCGGACCGGTCTCGGCCCCAGCATTTT

D gene: .
clone size: few
J gene: TRBJ2-4
V gene: TRBV6-1
CDR3 protein: CASGPFLAKNIQYF
CDR3 DNA: TGTGCCAGTGGGCCCTTCCTGGCCAAAAACATTCAGTACTTC

D gene: TRBD2
clone size: .
J gene: TRBJ2-7
V gene: TRBV29-1
CDR3 protein: CSVAERGGYYEQYF
CDR3 DNA: TGCAGCGTTGCGGAGCGGGGGGGCTACTACGAGCAGTACTTC

D gene: .
clone size: .
J gene: TRBJ1-1
V gene: TRBV28
CDR3 protein: CASSFQLGEAFF
CDR3 DNA: TGTGCCAGCAGTTTTCAGCTTGGGGAAGCTTTCTTT

D gene: .
clone size: .
J gene: TRBJ1-4
V gene: TRBV28
CDR3 protein: CASSYSDFNEKLFF
CDR3 DNA: TGTGCCAGCAGCTACAGTGATTTCAATGAAAAACTGTTTTTT

D gene: .
clone size: once
J gene: TRBJ2-7
V gene: TRBV6-1
CDR3 protein: CASRRGDSTTYEQYF
CDR3 DNA: TGTGCCAGCAGGAGGGGGGACTCCACAACCTACGAGCAGTACTTC

D gene: .
clone size: few
J gene: TRBJ2-7
V gene: TRBV20-1
CDR3 protein: CSASLGSSYEQYF
CDR3 DNA: TGCAGTGCTAGTTTGGGGTCCTCCTACGAGCAGTACTTC

D gene: .
clone size: .
J gene: TRBJ2-7
V gene: TRBV5-5
CDR3 protein: CASSPGRLSSYEQYF
CDR3 DNA: TGTGCCAGCAGCCCGGGACGGTTGAGCTCCTACGAGCAGTACTTC

D gene: .
clone size: few
J gene: TRBJ2-5
V gene: TRBV7-2
CDR3 protein: CASKGGLYQETQYF
CDR3 DNA: TGTGCCAGCAAGGGAGGATTGTACCAAGAGACCCAGTACTTC

D gene: .
clone size: .
J gene: TRBJ2-6
V gene: TRBV14
CDR3 protein: CASSQDFGSSGANVLTF
CDR3 DNA: TGTGCCAGCAGCCAAGATTTTGGGAGCTCTGGGGCCAACGTCCTGACTTTC

D gene: .
clone size: few
J gene: TRBJ2-7
V gene: TRBV29-1
CDR3 protein: CSVGGLSYEQYF
CDR3 DNA: TGCAGCGTTGGGGGGCTCTCCTACGAGCAGTACTTC

D gene: TRBD1
clone size: .
J gene: TRBJ1-4
V gene: TRBV4-3
CDR3 protein: CASSQGGTGDEKLFF
CDR3 DNA: TGCGCCAGCAGCCAAGGTGGGACAGGGGATGAAAAACTGTTTTTT

D gene: .
clone size: few
J gene: TRBJ1-4
V gene: TRBV12-3/TRBV12-4
CDR3 protein: CASSWLGNEKLFF
CDR3 DNA: TGTGCCAGCAGCTGGCTCGGTAATGAAAAACTGTTTTTT

D gene: TRBD1
clone size: .
J gene: TRBJ1-4
V gene: TRBV28
CDR3 protein: CACKPGQGGEKLFF
CDR3 DNA: TGTGCCTGCAAACCGGGACAGGGAGGTGAAAAACTGTTTTTT

D gene: .
clone size: .
J gene: TRBJ1-1
V gene: TRBV7-9
CDR3 protein: CASSLAIDSEAFF
CDR3 DNA: TGTGCCAGCAGCTTAGCAATCGACAGTGAAGCTTTCTTT

D gene: TRBD2
clone size: few
J gene: TRBJ2-1
V gene: TRBV14
CDR3 protein: CASSRTSGSWDNEQFF
CDR3 DNA: TGTGCCAGCAGCCGGACTAGCGGGAGTTGGGACAATGAGCAGTTCTTC

D gene: .
clone size: .
J gene: TRBJ2-5
V gene: TRBV7-6
CDR3 protein: CASSFEGGEETQYF
CDR3 DNA: TGTGCCAGCAGCTTTGAGGGGGGGGAAGAGACCCAGTACTTC

D gene: TRBD1
clone size: many
J gene: TRBJ1-2
V gene: TRBV11-2
CDR3 protein: CASSLAQGGYTF
CDR3 DNA: TGTGCCAGCAGCTTGGCACAGGGGGGCTACACCTTC

D gene: .
clone size: .
J gene: TRBJ2-1
V gene: TRBV7-2
CDR3 protein: CASSLPPRISYNEQFF
CDR3 DNA: TGTGCCAGCTCACTCCCACCCAGAATCTCCTACAATGAGCAGTTCTTC

D gene: .
clone size: .
J gene: TRBJ2-1
V gene: TRBV6-5
CDR3 protein: CATQNGYNEQFF
CDR3 DNA: TGTGCCACTCAAAACGGTTACAATGAGCAGTTCTTC

D gene: TRBD1
clone size: .
J gene: TRBJ2-1
V gene: TRBV11-2
CDR3 protein: CASSSHLRGLTYNGQFF
CDR3 DNA: TGTGCCAGCAGCTCCCACCTTAGGGGGCTCACCTACAATGGGCAGTTCTTC

D gene: TRBD2
clone size: .
J gene: TRBJ2-1
V gene: TRBV20-1
CDR3 protein: CSALYSGDGRGEQFF
CDR3 DNA: TGCAGTGCTTTGTACAGCGGGGACGGGAGGGGTGAGCAGTTCTTC

D gene: .
clone size: .
J gene: TRBJ2-7
V gene: TRBV29-1
CDR3 protein: CSVEDPNSPDYEQYF
CDR3 DNA: TGCAGCGTTGAAGACCCCAATTCCCCAGACTACGAGCAGTACTTC

D gene: TRBD2
clone size: .
J gene: TRBJ2-5
V gene: TRBV6-2/TRBV6-3
CDR3 protein: CASRGLAGEGQETQYF
CDR3 DNA: TGTGCCAGCAGGGGATTAGCGGGAGAGGGGCAAGAGACCCAGTACTTC

D gene: TRBD1
clone size: .
J gene: TRBJ2-6
V gene: TRBV4-1
CDR3 protein: CASSQGLRGLGANVLTF
CDR3 DNA: TGCGCCAGCAGCCAAGGCCTCAGGGGGCTCGGGGCCAACGTCCTGACTTTC

D gene: TRBD1
clone size: .
J gene: TRBJ2-5
V gene: TRBV27
CDR3 protein: CASSSGQVETQYF
CDR3 DNA: TGTGCCAGCAGCTCGGGACAGGTAGAGACCCAGTACTTC

D gene: TRBD1
clone size: .
J gene: TRBJ1-4
V gene: TRBV12-3/TRBV12-4
CDR3 protein: CASSSQGSNEKLFF
CDR3 DNA: TGTGCCAGCAGTTCACAGGGGTCTAATGAAAAACTGTTTTTT

D gene: TRBD2
clone size: few
J gene: TRBJ2-3
V gene: TRBV3-1
CDR3 protein: CASRRTSVRSPDTQYF
CDR3 DNA: TGTGCCAGCAGACGAACTAGCGTGAGGTCCCCAGATACGCAGTATTTT